This T cell receptor (beta chain) was recorded in a study of T cells in localized non-small cell lung cancer. The CDR3 covers 15 residues. The V and J ends lost 2 bases and 6 bases, in that order; junction bases with no gene match: 6. Germline-derived CDR1 and CDR2 are SNHLY and FYNNEI. Produced via immunoSEQ multiplex PCR; TCRdb's table is partial and in-frame only. The repertoire consists of 70,000 to 75,000 clones, with 70% to 85% occurring once and the leading ten covering under 1.5%. This TCR came from a female donor older than 55 with stage I lung adenocarcinoma. The sample consisted of peripheral blood, taken before any cancer treatment. The rearrangement links TRBV2 to TRBJ2-3; TRBD1 aligns across 9 bases. The CDR3 DNA reads TGTGCCAGCAGTGAATTGGGACAGGGATGGGATACGCAGTATTTT. This codes for CASSELGQGWDTQYF.